The entry below describes one TCR beta chain. Assay: immunoSEQ multiplex PCR; the TCRdb copy retains only in-frame clones and omits some. The data show a few hundred thousand clones, just under 90% seen once. The length of the CDR3 is 13 residues. Germline V gene sequence: CDR1 MNHEY, CDR2 SMNVEV (reference sequence). V trimming: 9 bases; J trimming: 4 bases; junction bases outside the gene matches: 5. This sample is part of a study of blood T cell repertoires in COVID-19. Input material: PBMCs or T cells enriched from blood (not recorded which). The V call is TRBV27, the J call TRBJ2-3; the match to TRBD1 covers 9 bases. This clonotype was obtained from a man younger than 40 who had recovered from COVID-19. The CDR3 DNA reads TGTGCCAGTATGAGACAGGGGGCAGATACGCAGTATTTT. Residues: CASMRQGADTQYF.